The TCR beta chain described here comes from a study of T-cell reconstitution after alpha-beta-depleted transplantation in children (dated by TCRdb to about 2016). The study in broad terms: T-cell immune reconstitution after TCRalphabeta/CD19-depleted allogeneic hematopoietic cell transplantation in children was quantitatively tracked in the study by means of TCR repertoire profiling.

Overall study results and their limits: The apparently early recovery of alphabetaT-cell counts about two months after transplant reportedly depended on only several hundred rapidly expanded clones that came from non-depleted graft cells. The frequencies of hyperexpanded clones fell over the following months, and after one year, T-cell counts and TCRbeta diversity were mostly attributed to newly produced T cells. In some patients, high TCRbeta diversity at day 60 was attributed to recipient T cells and intrathymic progenitors that had survived conditioning.

On this clonotype: The antigen it binds to is not known. No much larger clone is present one base from it, and per-base qualities are unavailable.

The intended sense of this specimen's treatment or condition label: allogeneic hematopoietic cell transplantation with graft depleted of TCRalphabeta T cells and CD19 B cells. The transplant recipients were children given TCRalphabeta/CD19-depleted allogeneic hematopoietic cell grafts. Measured from the cysteine to the phenylalanine, the CDR3 is 16 residues long. Only the CDR3 portion is preserved as DNA: 48 bases, with reading frame beginning at the first base. The V and J ends are trimmed by 0 bases and 1 base, leaving 10 bases between them. CDR1 is given as MNHEY and CDR2 as SMNVEV, both from the germline V gene (reference sequence). Libraries came from PCR. The sequencer listed for this sample is Illumina HiSeq 2500. TCR library preparation used molecular barcoding, with unique molecular identifiers applied to normalize quantification of the TCRbeta repertoire. Using fastp at Q25 and MiXCR, TCRdb reprocessed the public reads and kept productive beta chains. CDR3 protein duplicates are merged, each entry listing the most common genes and DNA. The sample contains a few hundred thousand distinct CDR3 sequences, 27% of them found a single time. The ten largest clones capture under 45% of the sample.

The TCR was taken from a boy under two years old with Wiskott-Aldrich syndrome, due to receive a stem cell transplant. This specimen consisted of PBMCs, obtained before TCRalphabeta/CD19-depleted stem cell transplant. The rearranged segments are TRBV27 and TRBJ1-5; the D gene is not confidently resolved. The encoded CDR3 is CASSLSTKGSNQPQHF. The DNA sequence reads TGTGCCAGCAGTTTATCTACAAAGGGCAGCAATCAGCCCCAGCATTTT.